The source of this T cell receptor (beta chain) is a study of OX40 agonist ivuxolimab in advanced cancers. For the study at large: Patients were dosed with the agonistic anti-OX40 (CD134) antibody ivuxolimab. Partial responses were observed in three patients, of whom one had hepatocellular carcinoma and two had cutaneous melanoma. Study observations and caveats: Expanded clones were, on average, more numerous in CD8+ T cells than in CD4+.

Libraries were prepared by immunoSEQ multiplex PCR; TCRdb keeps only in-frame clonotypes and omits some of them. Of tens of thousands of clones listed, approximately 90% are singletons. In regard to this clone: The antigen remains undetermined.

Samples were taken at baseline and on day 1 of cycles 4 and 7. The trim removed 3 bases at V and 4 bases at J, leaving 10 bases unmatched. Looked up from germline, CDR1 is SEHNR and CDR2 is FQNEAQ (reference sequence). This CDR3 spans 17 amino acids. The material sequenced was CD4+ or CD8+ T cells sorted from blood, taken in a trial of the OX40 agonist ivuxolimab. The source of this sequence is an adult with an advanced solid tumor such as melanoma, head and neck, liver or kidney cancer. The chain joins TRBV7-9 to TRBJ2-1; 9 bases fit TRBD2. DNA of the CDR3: TGTGCCAGCAGCTTCTCAGCGGGAGGATACTCATACAATGAGCAGTTCTTC. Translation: CASSFSAGGYSYNEQFF.